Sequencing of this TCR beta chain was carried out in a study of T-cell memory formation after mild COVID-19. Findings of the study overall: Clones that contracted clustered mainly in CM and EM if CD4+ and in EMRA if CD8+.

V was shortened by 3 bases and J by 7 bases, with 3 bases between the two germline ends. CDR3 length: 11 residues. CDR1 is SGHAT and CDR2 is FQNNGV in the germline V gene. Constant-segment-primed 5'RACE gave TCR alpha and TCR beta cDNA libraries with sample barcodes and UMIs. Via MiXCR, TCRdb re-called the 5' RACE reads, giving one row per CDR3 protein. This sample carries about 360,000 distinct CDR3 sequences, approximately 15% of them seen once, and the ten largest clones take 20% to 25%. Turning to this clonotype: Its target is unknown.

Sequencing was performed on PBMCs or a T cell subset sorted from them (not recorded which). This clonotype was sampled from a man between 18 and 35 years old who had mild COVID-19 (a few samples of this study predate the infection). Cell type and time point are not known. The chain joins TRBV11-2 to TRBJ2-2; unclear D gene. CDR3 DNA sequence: TGTGCCAGCAGCTTTTTCGGGGAGCTGTTTTTT. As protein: CASSFFGELFF.